This T cell receptor (beta chain) is from a study of response to subunit inactivated influenza vaccine. Points from the study as a whole: There was a suggestion from the authors that each seasonal influenza vaccination recruits few new T cells.

This clonotype was observed a few times. Its antigen is unidentified. TCRdb passed the RT-PCR reads through MiXCR, listing each CDR3 protein once. The data show approximately 520,000 distinct CDR3 sequences, about 25% seen once. V was shortened by 2 bases and J by 6 bases, with 17 bases between the two germline ends. Germline V gene sequence: CDR1 SGHRS, CDR2 YFSETQ. CDR3 length: 15 amino acids. The chain couples TRBV5-1 to TRBJ1-1, with D possibly being TRBD1 (5 bases). The specimen was CD4+ T cells sorted from PBMCs, collected 4 to 6 days after vaccination. The receptor's source is a man aged 45-65 years who received an inactivated influenza vaccine. CDR3 in amino acids: CASSFRGVDFAEAFF. DNA of the CDR3: TGCGCCAGCAGCTTTCGAGGGGTGGATTTCGCTGAAGCTTTCTTT.